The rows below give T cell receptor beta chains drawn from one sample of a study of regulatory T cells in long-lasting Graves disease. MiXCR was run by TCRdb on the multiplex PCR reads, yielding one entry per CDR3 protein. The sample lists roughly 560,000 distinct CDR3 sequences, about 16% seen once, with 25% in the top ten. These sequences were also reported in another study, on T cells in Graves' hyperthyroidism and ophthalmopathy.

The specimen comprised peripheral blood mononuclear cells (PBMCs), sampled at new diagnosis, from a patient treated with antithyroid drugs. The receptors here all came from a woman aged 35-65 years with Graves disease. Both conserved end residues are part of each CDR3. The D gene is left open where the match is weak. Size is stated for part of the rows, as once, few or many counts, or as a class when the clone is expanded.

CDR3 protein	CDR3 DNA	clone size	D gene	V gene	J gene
CAISGSGDHSEHTQYF	TGTGCCATCAGTGGTAGCGGGGACCACAGCGAGCACACGCAGTATTTT	few	TRBD2	TRBV10-3	TRBJ2-3
CASSQEGNAQPQHF	TGTGCCAGCAGCCAGGAGGGGAATGCTCAGCCCCAGCATTTT	many	NA	TRBV3-1	TRBJ1-5
CSARDFNNSPLHF	TGCAGTGCTAGGGACTTTAATAATTCACCCCTCCACTTT	NA	NA	TRBV20-1	TRBJ1-6
CASSQVLTDIGELFF	TGTGCCAGCAGCCAAGTCCTTACAGACATCGGGGAGCTGTTTTTT	NA	NA	TRBV3-1	TRBJ2-2
CASSYAGIGQPQHF	TGTGCCAGCAGTTACGCGGGTATTGGACAGCCCCAGCATTTT	many	NA	TRBV6-5	TRBJ1-5
CASSDTQRGGNEQFF	TGTGCCAGCAGTGACACCCAGCGGGGGGGCAATGAGCAGTTCTTC	few	TRBD2	TRBV6-4	TRBJ2-1
CASSLGLAGPSYEQYF	TGCGCCAGCAGCTTGGGGCTAGCGGGGCCTTCCTACGAGCAGTACTTC	NA	TRBD2	TRBV5-1	TRBJ2-7
CASTRGGTDTQYF	TGTGCCAGCACCCGGGGGGGCACAGATACGCAGTATTTT	NA	TRBD2	TRBV27	TRBJ2-3
CASTRLGGFNGYTF	TGTGCCAGCACAAGGCTTGGGGGGTTCAATGGCTACACCTTC	NA	NA	TRBV9	TRBJ1-2
CASSPLERDYGYTF	TGTGCCAGCAGCCCCCTTGAGAGGGACTATGGCTACACCTTC	many	NA	TRBV5-8	TRBJ1-2
CASSPLGARSKQYF	TGTGCCAGCAGCCCTCTGGGGGCCCGCTCTAAGCAGTACTTC	many	NA	TRBV3-1	TRBJ2-7
CASSFEGGTQYF	TGTGCCAGCAGCTTCGAGGGGGGGACGCAGTATTTT	few	NA	TRBV11-2	TRBJ2-3
CASSFGGQGETYEQYF	TGTGCCAGCAGCTTTGGTGGACAGGGGGAAACCTACGAGCAGTACTTC	NA	TRBD1	TRBV11-2	TRBJ2-7
CASSFGQGGNTEAFF	TGTGCCAGCAGTTTCGGACAGGGGGGGAACACTGAAGCTTTCTTT	many	TRBD1	TRBV28	TRBJ1-1
CASSAFTGERPNTEAFF	TGTGCCAGTAGTGCCTTTACAGGGGAGAGGCCGAACACTGAAGCTTTCTTT	NA	TRBD1	TRBV19	TRBJ1-1
CASSWGDGFMNTEAFF	TGTGCCAGCAGCTGGGGGGACGGTTTCATGAACACTGAAGCTTTCTTT	NA	NA	TRBV5-5	TRBJ1-1
CASSYRGTFNEKLFF	TGTGCCAGCAGTTACCGGGGGACATTTAATGAAAAACTGTTTTTT	many	NA	TRBV27	TRBJ1-4
CASSEDRGDYGYTF	TGTGCCAGTAGCGAGGACAGGGGTGACTATGGCTACACCTTC	few	TRBD1	TRBV19	TRBJ1-2
CASSLGPPGTGSYEQYF	TGTGCCAGCAGCTTAGGACCTCCAGGGACAGGGTCCTACGAGCAGTACTTC	few	TRBD1	TRBV7-2	TRBJ2-7
CASSLELTGNTIYF	TGCGCCAGCAGCTTGGAATTGACTGGAAACACCATATATTTT	once	NA	TRBV5-1	TRBJ1-3
CASIRVPNEQYF	TGTGCCAGCATCCGGGTTCCCAACGAGCAGTACTTC	NA	NA	TRBV6-2/TRBV6-3	TRBJ2-7
CASSFNPSGTDTQYF	TGTGCCAGCAGCTTTAATCCTAGCGGCACAGATACGCAGTATTTT	NA	NA	TRBV7-2	TRBJ2-3
CASSGTGDTSPLHF	TGTGCCAGCAGCGGGACAGGGGATACTTCACCCCTCCACTTT	few	TRBD1	TRBV6-2/TRBV6-3	TRBJ1-6
CASTSGIQYF	TGTGCCAGCACCTCAGGCATTCAGTACTTC	NA	NA	TRBV6-1	TRBJ2-4
CSARGGTDYGYTF	TGCAGTGCTAGAGGGGGGACTGATTATGGCTACACCTTC	many	NA	TRBV20-1	TRBJ1-2
CASSVGFNEQFF	TGTGCCAGCAGCGTAGGATTCAATGAGCAGTTCTTC	NA	NA	TRBV5-1	TRBJ2-1
CASSLVGRHNEQFF	TGTGCCAGCAGCTTAGTTGGACGCCACAATGAGCAGTTCTTC	many	NA	TRBV11-3	TRBJ2-1
CASSQFEKTQYF	TGTGCCAGCAGCCAATTTGAGAAGACCCAGTACTTC	many	NA	TRBV3-1	TRBJ2-5
CASTYGTNTEAFF	TGTGCCAGCACATACGGAACCAACACTGAAGCTTTCTTT	many	NA	TRBV3-1	TRBJ1-1
CASSPGPSGALSSYERYF	TGTGCCAGCAGCCCAGGGCCTAGCGGGGCCCTTAGCTCCTACGAGCGGTACTTC	NA	TRBD2	TRBV11-3	TRBJ2-7
CASSLGEAQYF	TGTGCCAGCAGTTTAGGAGAGGCCCAGTACTTC	few	NA	TRBV12-3/TRBV12-4	TRBJ2-5
CASSLNRGINYGYTF	TGTGCCAGCAGCTTAAACAGAGGGATTAACTATGGCTACACCTTC	many	NA	TRBV11-2	TRBJ1-2
CATSRDNGPAYGYTF	TGTGCCACCAGCAGAGACAACGGGCCCGCCTATGGCTACACCTTC	many	NA	TRBV15	TRBJ1-2
CASNVDRTGELFF	TGTGCCAGCAACGTCGACCGCACCGGGGAGCTGTTTTTT	NA	NA	TRBV3-1	TRBJ2-2
CASLVEGSSYNSPLHF	TGTGCCAGCCTCGTCGAGGGGAGCTCCTATAATTCACCCCTCCACTTT	few	NA	TRBV28	TRBJ1-6
CASTRLSTGGTEAFF	TGTGCCAGCACCCGCCTCTCCACGGGGGGAACTGAAGCTTTCTTT	many	NA	TRBV12-3/TRBV12-4	TRBJ1-1
CASSTPGQGDYTF	TGTGCCAGCAGTACACCGGGACAGGGGGACTACACCTTC	many	TRBD1	TRBV12-3/TRBV12-4	TRBJ1-2
CASSMAGSRGGTEAFF	TGTGCCAGTAGTATGGCAGGGTCGAGGGGAGGAACTGAAGCTTTCTTT	NA	NA	TRBV19	TRBJ1-1
CASSRTGDYVSNTIYF	TGTGCCAGCAGCCGCACAGGGGATTACGTTTCGAACACCATATATTTT	NA	TRBD1	TRBV13	TRBJ1-3
CASTPDPSYGYTF	TGTGCCAGCACCCCAGATCCGAGCTATGGCTACACCTTC	NA	NA	TRBV6-2/TRBV6-3	TRBJ1-2
CASSQNRATTEAFF	TGTGCCAGCAGCCAGAACAGGGCGACCACTGAAGCTTTCTTT	many	NA	TRBV3-1	TRBJ1-1
CASRAPGQGGTEAFF	TGTGCCAGCAGAGCTCCGGGACAGGGGGGAACTGAAGCTTTCTTT	many	TRBD1	TRBV6-1	TRBJ1-1
CASSFSGVPQAEQFF	TGTGCCAGCAGTTTCTCCGGGGTGCCCCAGGCTGAGCAGTTCTTC	few	NA	TRBV12-3/TRBV12-4	TRBJ2-1
CASRAGVGELFF	TGTGCCAGCAGGGCAGGGGTCGGGGAGCTGTTTTTT	many	NA	TRBV12-3/TRBV12-4	TRBJ2-2
CASSLGGIGNEQFF	TGTGCCAGCAGCTTGGGGGGAATCGGCAATGAGCAGTTCTTC	few	NA	TRBV11-2	TRBJ2-1
CSAAPSAGGPYSTDTQYF	TGCAGTGCTGCCCCCTCAGCGGGGGGGCCCTATAGCACAGATACGCAGTATTTT	NA	TRBD2	TRBV20-1	TRBJ2-3
CASSESLVWDNEQFF	TGTGCCAGCAGTGAATCACTAGTTTGGGACAATGAGCAGTTCTTC	few	NA	TRBV7-2	TRBJ2-1
CASTLRGGYEQYF	TGTGCCAGCACTCTCCGGGGGGGATACGAGCAGTACTTC	many	TRBD2	TRBV6-1	TRBJ2-7
CASSLDPLANTGELFF	TGTGCCAGCAGCTTGGACCCCCTGGCGAACACCGGGGAGCTGTTTTTT	NA	NA	TRBV5-5	TRBJ2-2
CASSSGLKSSPLHF	TGTGCCAGCAGCTCAGGACTCAAGTCCTCACCCCTCCACTTT	few	NA	TRBV7-3	TRBJ1-6
CASSLGILYNSPLHF	TGCGCCAGCAGCTTGGGGATCCTCTATAATTCACCCCTCCACTTT	NA	NA	TRBV5-1	TRBJ1-6
CASSLNQDPTWYEQYF	TGTGCCAGCAGCCTCAACCAGGACCCCACGTGGTACGAGCAGTACTTC	many	NA	TRBV11-2	TRBJ2-7
CASSPKFSENEQYF	TGTGCCAGCTCACCGAAGTTCTCGGAGAACGAGCAGTACTTC	many	NA	TRBV18	TRBJ2-7